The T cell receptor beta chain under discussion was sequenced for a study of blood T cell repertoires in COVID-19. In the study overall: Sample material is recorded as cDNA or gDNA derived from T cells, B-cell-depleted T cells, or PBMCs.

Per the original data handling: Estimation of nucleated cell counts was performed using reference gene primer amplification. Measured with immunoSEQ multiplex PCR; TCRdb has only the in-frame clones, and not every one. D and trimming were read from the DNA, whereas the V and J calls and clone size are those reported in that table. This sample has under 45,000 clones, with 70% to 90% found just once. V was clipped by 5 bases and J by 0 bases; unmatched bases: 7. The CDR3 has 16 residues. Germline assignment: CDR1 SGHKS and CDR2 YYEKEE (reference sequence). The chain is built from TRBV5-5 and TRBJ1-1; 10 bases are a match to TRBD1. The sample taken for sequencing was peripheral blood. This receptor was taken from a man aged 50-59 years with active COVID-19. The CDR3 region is CASRGQGGLMNTEAFF. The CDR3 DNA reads TGTGCCAGCAGAGGACAGGGGGGACTAATGAACACTGAAGCTTTCTTT.